The next 10 T cell receptor beta chains were all read from a single sample in a study of siplizumab effects on memory and regulatory T cells. Method: immunoSEQ multiplex PCR; TCRdb's copy keeps in-frame clones and lacks some. Of around 100,000 clones listed, about 94% are singletons. The material sequenced was non-Treg CD4+ T cells sorted from blood. The receptors come from a human donor in good health.

This clone came up a few times. This chain joins TRBV7-9 and TRBJ1-2; D unresolved. CDR3 length: 14 residues. The germline gives CDR1 SEHNR, CDR2 FQNEAQ (reference sequence). Trimming took 5 bases from V and 4 from J, leaving 14 bases between them. The CDR3: CASSLGPVRYGYTF. Written as DNA, the CDR3 is TGTGCCAGCAGCCTCGGGCCGGTTCGCTATGGCTACACCTTC.

This rearrangement joins TRBV5-1 to TRBJ2-5; 8 nucleotides align to TRBD1. Trimming took 0 bases from V and 4 from J; bases not matched to a gene: 8. Germline CDR1 SGHRS, CDR2 YFSETQ. The CDR3 is 16 amino acids. This chain's CDR3 is CASSLGLSTGVETQYF. In nucleotides, the CDR3 is TGCGCCAGCAGCTTGGGTCTTTCGACAGGGGTAGAGACCCAGTACTTC. Supplemented by reference TRBV5-1 and TRBJ2-5, the full variable domain reads KAGVTQTPRYLIKTRGQQVTLSCSPISGHRSVSWYQQTPGQGLQFLFEYFSETQRNKGNFPGRFSGRQFSNSRSEMNVSTLELGDSALYLCASSLGLSTGVETQYFGPGTRLLVL.

This clone showed up just a few times. The junction departs from germline at one end; a sequencing error may be responsible. The chain carries TRBV7-3 and TRBJ1-1; 7 bases fit TRBD1. This CDR3 contains 13 residues. Germline V gives CDR1 SGHTA, CDR2 FQGTGA. Here the CDR3 reads CASSLTGAIGAFF. For the CDR3, the DNA is TGTGCCAGCAGCCTAACAGGGGCCATCGGAGCTTTCTTT.

The CDR3 loop is CASSLVSDKKYGYTF. CDR3 DNA sequence: TGCGCCAGCAGCTTGGTGTCGGATAAGAAGTATGGCTACACCTTC. The chain is built from TRBV5-1 and TRBJ1-2; D call uncertain. Trimming stripped 0 bases from V and 5 bases from J, with 14 bases between. This CDR3 contains 15 residues. In germline, CDR1 is SGHRS, CDR2 YFSETQ.

In regard to this clone: Other DNA sequences from this sample encode an identical CDR3 as well. The CDR3, as DNA: TGCAGTGCTAGCCGGGTCGAGCAGTACTTC. Residues: CSASRVEQYF. The chain is built from TRBV20-1 and TRBJ2-7; no clear D gene. The ends were cut back, 3 bases at V and 6 bases at J, with 6 bases in the middle. This CDR3 has 10 residues. Germline V gene sequence: CDR1 DFQATT, CDR2 SNEGSKA (reference sequence).

The chain couples TRBV18 to TRBJ2-5; D remains unclear. Trimming took off 2 bases at V and 5 bases at J, with 12 bases between the two ends. The CDR3 runs to 14 residues. Germline loops: CDR1 KGHSH, CDR2 LQKENI. The CDR3 DNA follows: TGTGCCAGCTCACCAATCTCTGGCCTGGAGACCCAGTACTTC. It specifies CASSPISGLETQYF.

The rearrangement uses TRBV2 and TRBJ2-2; the D gene is possibly TRBD1 (5 bases). The CDR3 length is 14 residues. V lost 5 bases and J 1 base, leaving 8 bases between the germline ends. CDR1 SNHLY and CDR2 FYNNEI come from the germline V gene. The CDR3, as DNA: TGTGCCAGCAGTCCACAGGAGAACACCGGGGAGCTGTTTTTT. Residues: CASSPQENTGELFF.

This clone appeared a few times. V and J are TRBV14 and TRBJ1-1; D call uncertain. From germline, CDR1 is SGHDN and CDR2 FVKESK. Trimming pared 4 bases from V and 1 base from J, leaving 4 bases between. The CDR3 is 12 amino acids. CDR3 coding DNA: TGTGCCAGCAGCCCTGGGAACACTGAAGCTTTCTTT. Its protein product is CASSPGNTEAFF.

V gene TRBV30 combines with J gene TRBJ1-5; TRBD1 is a possible D gene (5 bases). This CDR3 spans 13 amino acids. V lost 1 base and J 7 bases, leaving 11 bases between the germline ends. Germline CDR1 GTSNPN, CDR2 SVGIG (reference sequence). This CDR3 is CAWSGEGAQPQHF. Written as DNA, the CDR3 is TGTGCCTGGAGTGGGGAAGGGGCCCAGCCCCAGCATTTT.

The chain recombines TRBV10-2 with TRBJ2-3; 7 bases agree with TRBD2. Trimming removed 6 bases from V and 2 bases from J; junction bases left unmatched: 5. The CDR3 runs 14 residues. The germline CDR1 and CDR2 sequences are WSHSY and SAAADI. The CDR3 region has the DNA TGCGCCAGCAGCTGGGGGGGGTTCACAGATACGCAGTATTTT. Translating gives CASSWGGFTDTQYF.